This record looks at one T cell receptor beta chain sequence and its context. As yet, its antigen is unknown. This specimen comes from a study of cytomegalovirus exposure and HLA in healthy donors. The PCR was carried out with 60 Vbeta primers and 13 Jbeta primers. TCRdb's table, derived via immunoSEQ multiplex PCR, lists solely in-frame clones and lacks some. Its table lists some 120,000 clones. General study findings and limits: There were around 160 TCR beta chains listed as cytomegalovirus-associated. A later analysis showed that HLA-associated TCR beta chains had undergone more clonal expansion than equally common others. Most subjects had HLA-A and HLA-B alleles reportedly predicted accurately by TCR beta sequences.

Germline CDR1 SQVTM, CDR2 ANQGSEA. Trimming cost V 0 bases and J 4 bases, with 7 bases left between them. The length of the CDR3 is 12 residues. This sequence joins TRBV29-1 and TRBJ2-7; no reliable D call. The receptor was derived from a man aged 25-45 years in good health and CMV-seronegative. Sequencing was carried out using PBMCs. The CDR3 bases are TGCAGCGTTGAAGATCAGGTGTACGAGCAGTACTTC. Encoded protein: CSVEDQVYEQYF.